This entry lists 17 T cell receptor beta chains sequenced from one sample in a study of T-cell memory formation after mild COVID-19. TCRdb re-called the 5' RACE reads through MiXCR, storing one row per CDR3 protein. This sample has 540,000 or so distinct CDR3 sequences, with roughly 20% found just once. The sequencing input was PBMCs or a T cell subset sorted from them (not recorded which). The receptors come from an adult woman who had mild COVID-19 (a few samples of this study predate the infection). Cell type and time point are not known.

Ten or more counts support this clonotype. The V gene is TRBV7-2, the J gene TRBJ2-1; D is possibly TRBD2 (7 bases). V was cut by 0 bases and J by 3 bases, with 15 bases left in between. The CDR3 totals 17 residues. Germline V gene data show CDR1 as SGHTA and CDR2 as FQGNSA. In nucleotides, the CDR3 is TGTGCCAGCAGCTTAGCTAGGGGGGGGAGCGGCTACAATGAGCAGTTCTTC. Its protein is CASSLARGGSGYNEQFF. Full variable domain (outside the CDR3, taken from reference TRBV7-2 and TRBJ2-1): GAGVSQSPSNKVTEKGKDVELRCDPISGHTALYWYRQSLGQGLEFLIYFQGNSAPDKSGLPSDRFSAERTGGSVSTLTIQRTQQEDSAVYLCASSLARGGSGYNEQFFGPGTRLTVL.

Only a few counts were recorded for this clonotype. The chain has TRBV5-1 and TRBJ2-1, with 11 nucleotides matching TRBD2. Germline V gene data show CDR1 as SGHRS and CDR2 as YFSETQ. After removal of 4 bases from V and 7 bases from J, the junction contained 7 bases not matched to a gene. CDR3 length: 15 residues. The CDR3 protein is CASSLTSGEWNEQFF. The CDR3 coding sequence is TGCGCCAGCAGCCTGACTAGCGGGGAGTGGAATGAGCAGTTCTTC. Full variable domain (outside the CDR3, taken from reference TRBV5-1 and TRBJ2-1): KAGVTQTPRYLIKTRGQQVTLSCSPISGHRSVSWYQQTPGQGLQFLFEYFSETQRNKGNFPGRFSGRQFSNSRSEMNVSTLELGDSALYLCASSLTSGEWNEQFFGPGTRLTVL.

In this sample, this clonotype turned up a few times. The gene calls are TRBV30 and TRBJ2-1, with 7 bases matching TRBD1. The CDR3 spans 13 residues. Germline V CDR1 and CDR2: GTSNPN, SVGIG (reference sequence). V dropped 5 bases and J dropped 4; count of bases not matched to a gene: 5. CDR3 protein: CAWEPGQYNEQFF. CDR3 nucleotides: TGTGCCTGGGAGCCGGGACAGTACAATGAGCAGTTCTTC.

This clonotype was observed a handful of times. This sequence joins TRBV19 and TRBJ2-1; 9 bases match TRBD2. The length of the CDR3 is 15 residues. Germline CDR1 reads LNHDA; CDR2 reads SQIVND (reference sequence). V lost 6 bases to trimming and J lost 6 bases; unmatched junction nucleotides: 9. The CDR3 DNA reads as TGTGCCAGTAGCCTACCAAGCGGGAGGCGCAATGAGCAGTTCTTC. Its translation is CASSLPSGRRNEQFF.

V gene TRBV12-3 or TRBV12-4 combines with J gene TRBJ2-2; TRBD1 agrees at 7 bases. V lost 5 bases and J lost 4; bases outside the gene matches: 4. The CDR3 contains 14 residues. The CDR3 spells CASSTWDSTGELFF. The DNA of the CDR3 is TGTGCCAGCAGTACTTGGGACAGCACCGGGGAGCTGTTTTTT.

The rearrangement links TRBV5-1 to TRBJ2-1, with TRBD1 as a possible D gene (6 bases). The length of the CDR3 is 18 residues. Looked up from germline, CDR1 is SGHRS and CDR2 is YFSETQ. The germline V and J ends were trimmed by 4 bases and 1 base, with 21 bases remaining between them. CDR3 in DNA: TGCGCCAGCAGCCCGGTGCTTGGGGGCCCCCGATCCTACAATGAGCAGTTCTTC. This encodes CASSPVLGGPRSYNEQFF.

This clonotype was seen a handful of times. CDR3 residues: CAISEGDRQYF. Written as DNA, the CDR3 is TGTGCCATCAGTGAGGGAGACAGGCAGTACTTC. The V and J genes are TRBV10-3 and TRBJ2-7, with D perhaps TRBD1 (5 bases). Germline CDR1 and CDR2: ENHRY and SYGVKD. Trimming pared 2 bases from V and 9 bases from J, leaving 8 bases between. The length of the CDR3 is 11 residues.

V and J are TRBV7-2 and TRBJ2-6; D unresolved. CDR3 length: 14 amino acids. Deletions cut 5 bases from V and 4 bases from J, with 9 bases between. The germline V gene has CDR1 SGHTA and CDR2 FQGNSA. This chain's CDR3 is CASSPMAGANVLTF. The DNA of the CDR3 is TGTGCCAGCAGCCCTATGGCCGGGGCCAACGTCCTGACTTTC.

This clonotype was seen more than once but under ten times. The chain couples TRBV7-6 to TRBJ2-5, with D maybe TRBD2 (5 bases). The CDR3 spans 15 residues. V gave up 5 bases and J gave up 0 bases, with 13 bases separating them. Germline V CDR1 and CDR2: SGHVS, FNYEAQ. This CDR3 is CASSTEAGDQETQYF. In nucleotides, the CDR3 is TGTGCCAGCAGCACGGAGGCAGGCGACCAAGAGACCCAGTACTTC. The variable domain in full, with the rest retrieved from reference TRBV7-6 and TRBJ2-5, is GAGVSQSPRYKVTKRGQDVALRCDPISGHVSLYWYRQALGQGPEFLTYFNYEAQQDKSGLPNDRFSAERPEGSISTLTIQRTEQRDSAMYRCASSTEAGDQETQYFGPGTRLLVL.

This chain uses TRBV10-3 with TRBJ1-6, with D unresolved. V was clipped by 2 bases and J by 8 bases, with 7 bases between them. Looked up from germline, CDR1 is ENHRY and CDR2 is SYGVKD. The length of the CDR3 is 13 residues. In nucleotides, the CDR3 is TGTGCCATCAGTGAGAGTACTGATTCACCCCTCCACTTT. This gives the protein CAISESTDSPLHF.

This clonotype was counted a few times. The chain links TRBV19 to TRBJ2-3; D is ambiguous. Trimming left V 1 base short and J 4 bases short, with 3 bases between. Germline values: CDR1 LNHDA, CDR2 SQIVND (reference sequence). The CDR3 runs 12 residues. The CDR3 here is CASSIGPDTQYF. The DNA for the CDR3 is TGTGCCAGTAGTATAGGACCAGATACGCAGTATTTT.

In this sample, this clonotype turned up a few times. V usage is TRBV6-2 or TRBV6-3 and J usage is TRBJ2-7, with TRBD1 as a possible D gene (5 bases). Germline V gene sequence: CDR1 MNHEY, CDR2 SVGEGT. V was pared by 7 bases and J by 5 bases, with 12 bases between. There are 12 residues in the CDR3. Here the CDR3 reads CASKHPGHEQYF. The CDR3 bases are TGTGCCAGCAAGCACCCAGGGCACGAGCAGTACTTC.

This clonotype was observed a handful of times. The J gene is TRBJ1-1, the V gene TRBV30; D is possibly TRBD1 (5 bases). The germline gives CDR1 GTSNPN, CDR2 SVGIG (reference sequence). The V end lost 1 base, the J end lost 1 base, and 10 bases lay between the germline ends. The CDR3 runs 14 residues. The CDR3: CAWSEGVQNTEAFF. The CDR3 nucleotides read TGTGCCTGGAGTGAAGGGGTCCAGAACACTGAAGCTTTCTTT.

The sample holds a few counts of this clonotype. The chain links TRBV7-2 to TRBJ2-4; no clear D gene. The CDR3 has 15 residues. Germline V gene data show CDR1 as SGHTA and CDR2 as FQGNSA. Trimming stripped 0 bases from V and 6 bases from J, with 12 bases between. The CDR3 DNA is TGTGCCAGCAGCTTAGCAGCGTACCAACCAAACATTCAGTACTTC. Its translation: CASSLAAYQPNIQYF. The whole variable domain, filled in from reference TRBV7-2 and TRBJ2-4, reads GAGVSQSPSNKVTEKGKDVELRCDPISGHTALYWYRQSLGQGLEFLIYFQGNSAPDKSGLPSDRFSAERTGGSVSTLTIQRTQQEDSAVYLCASSLAAYQPNIQYFGAGTRLSVL.

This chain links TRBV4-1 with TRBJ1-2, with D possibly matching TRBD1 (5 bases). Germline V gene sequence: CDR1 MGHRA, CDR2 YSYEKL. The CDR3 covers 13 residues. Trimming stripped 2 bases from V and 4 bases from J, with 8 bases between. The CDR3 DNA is TGCGCCAGCAGCCAACCAGGGCTCTATGGCTACACCTTC. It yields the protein CASSQPGLYGYTF.

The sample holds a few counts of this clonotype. The CDR3: CATSAAFPDEQYF. In DNA form, the CDR3 reads TGTGCCACCAGTGCGGCCTTCCCTGACGAGCAGTACTTC. V is TRBV24-1 and J is TRBJ2-7; D gene unclear. Germline lookup yields CDR1 KGHDR and CDR2 SFDVKD. V was clipped by 5 bases and J by 5 bases, with 12 bases between them. There are 13 residues in the CDR3.

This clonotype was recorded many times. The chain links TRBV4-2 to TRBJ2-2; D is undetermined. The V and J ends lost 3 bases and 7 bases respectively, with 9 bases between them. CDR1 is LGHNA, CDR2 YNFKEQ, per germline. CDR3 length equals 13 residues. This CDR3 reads CASSHEGDGELFF. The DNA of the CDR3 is TGTGCCAGCAGCCATGAAGGCGACGGGGAGCTGTTTTTT.